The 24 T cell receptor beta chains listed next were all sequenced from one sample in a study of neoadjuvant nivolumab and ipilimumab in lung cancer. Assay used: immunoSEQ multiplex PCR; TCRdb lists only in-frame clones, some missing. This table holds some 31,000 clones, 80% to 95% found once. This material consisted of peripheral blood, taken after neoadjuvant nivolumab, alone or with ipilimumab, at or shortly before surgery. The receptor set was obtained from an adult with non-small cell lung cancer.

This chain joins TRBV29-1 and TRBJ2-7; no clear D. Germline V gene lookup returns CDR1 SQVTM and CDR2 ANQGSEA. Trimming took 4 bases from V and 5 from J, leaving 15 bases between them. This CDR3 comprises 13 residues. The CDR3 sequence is CSVADTRLDEQYF. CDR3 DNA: TGCAGCGTTGCCGACACAAGATTGGACGAGCAGTACTTC.

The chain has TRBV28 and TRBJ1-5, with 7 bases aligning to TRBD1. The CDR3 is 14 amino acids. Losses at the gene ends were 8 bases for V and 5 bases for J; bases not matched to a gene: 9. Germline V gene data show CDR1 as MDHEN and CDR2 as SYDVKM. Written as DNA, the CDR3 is TGTGCCAGCGGAACACAGGGGTTGGATCAGCCCCAGCATTTT. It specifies CASGTQGLDQPQHF.

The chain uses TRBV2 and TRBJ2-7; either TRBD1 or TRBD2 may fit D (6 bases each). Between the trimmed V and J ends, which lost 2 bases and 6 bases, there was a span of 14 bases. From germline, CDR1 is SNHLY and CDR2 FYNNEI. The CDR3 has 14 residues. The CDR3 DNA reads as TGTGCCAGCAGTGAACGGGGGCTGACATCCGAGCAGTACTTC. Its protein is CASSERGLTSEQYF.

CDR3 amino acids: CASSAGTGRDTDTQYF. Here the CDR3 DNA reads TGTGCCAGCAGTGCCGGGACAGGGAGGGACACAGATACGCAGTATTTT. The rearrangement joins TRBV2 to TRBJ2-3; 9 bases line up with TRBD1. Germline V lookup: CDR1 SNHLY, CDR2 FYNNEI. This CDR3 region has 16 residues. V dropped 4 bases and J dropped 2; count of bases not matched to a gene: 7.

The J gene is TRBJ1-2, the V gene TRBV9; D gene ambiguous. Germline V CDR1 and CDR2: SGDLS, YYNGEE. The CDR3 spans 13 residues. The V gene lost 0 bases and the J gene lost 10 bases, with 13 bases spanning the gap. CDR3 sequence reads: CASSVDEGKDYTF. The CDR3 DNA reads TGTGCCAGCAGCGTAGACGAGGGAAAGGACTACACCTTC.

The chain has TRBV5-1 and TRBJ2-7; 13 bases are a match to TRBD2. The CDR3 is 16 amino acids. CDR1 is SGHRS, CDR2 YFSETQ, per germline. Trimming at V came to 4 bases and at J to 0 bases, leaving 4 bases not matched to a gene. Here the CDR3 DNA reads TGCGCCAGCAGCAGTCGGACTAGCGGGAGCTCCTACGAGCAGTACTTC. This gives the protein CASSSRTSGSSYEQYF.

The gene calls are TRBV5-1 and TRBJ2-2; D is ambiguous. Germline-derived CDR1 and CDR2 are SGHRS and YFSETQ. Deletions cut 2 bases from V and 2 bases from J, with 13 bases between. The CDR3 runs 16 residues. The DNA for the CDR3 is TGCGCCAGCAGCTTCCTAGGCGAGGTCAACACCGGGGAGCTGTTTTTT. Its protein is CASSFLGEVNTGELFF.

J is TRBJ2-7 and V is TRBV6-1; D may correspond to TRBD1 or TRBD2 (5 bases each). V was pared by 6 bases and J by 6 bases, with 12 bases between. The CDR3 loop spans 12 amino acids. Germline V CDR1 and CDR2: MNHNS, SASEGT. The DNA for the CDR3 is TGTGCCAGCAGGACCGAGGGGTTCGAGCAGTACTTC. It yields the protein CASRTEGFEQYF.

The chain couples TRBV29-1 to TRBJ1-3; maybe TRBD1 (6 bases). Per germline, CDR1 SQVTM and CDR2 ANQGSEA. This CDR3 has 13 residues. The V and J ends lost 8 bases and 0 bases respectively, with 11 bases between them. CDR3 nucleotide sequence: TGCAGCTTTTCGACAGGCTCTGGAAACACCATATATTTT. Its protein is CSFSTGSGNTIYF.

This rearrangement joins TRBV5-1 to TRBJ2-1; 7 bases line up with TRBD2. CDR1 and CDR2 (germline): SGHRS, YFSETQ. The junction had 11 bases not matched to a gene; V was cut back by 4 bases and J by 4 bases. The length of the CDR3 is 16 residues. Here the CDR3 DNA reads TGCGCCAGCAGCCCCATCTCAGCGGGGAAATACAATGAGCAGTTCTTC. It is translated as CASSPISAGKYNEQFF.

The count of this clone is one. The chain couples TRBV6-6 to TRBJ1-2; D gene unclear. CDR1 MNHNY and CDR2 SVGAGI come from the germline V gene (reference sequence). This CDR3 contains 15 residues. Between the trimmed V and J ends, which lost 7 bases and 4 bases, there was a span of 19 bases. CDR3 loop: CASTLIPVGPYGYTF. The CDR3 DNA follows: TGTGCCAGCACCTTAATCCCAGTGGGCCCCTATGGCTACACCTTC.

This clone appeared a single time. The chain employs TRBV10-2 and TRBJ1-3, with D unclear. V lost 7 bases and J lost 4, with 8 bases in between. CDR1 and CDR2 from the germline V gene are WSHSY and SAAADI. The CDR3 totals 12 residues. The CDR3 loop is CASTPGGNTIYF. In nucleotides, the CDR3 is TGCGCCAGCACCCCGGGGGGAAACACCATATATTTT.

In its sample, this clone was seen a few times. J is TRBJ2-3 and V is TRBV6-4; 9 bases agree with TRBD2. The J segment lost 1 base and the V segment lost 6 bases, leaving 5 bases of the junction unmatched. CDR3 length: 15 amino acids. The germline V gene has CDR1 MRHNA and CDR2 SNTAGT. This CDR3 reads CASSETSGRTDTQYF. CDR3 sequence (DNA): TGTGCCAGCAGCGAGACTAGCGGTCGCACAGATACGCAGTATTTT.

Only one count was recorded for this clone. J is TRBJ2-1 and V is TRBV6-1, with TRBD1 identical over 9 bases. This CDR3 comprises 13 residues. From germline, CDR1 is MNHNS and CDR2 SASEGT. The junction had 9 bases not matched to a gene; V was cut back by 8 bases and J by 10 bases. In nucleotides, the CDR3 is TGTGCCAGCCGGCGGGACAGGGTGGAGGAGCAGTTCTTC. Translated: CASRRDRVEEQFF.

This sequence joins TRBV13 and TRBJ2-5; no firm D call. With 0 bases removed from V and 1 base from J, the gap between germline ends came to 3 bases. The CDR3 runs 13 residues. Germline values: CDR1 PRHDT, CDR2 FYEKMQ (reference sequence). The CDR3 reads CASSLGSQETQYF. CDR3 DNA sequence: TGTGCCAGCAGCTTAGGGTCCCAAGAGACCCAGTACTTC.

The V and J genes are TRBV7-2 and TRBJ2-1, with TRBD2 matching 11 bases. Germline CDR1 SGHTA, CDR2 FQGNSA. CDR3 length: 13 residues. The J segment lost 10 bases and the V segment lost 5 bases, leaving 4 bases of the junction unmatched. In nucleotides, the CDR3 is TGTGCCAGCAGCCAACGGACTAGCGGGGAGCAGTTCTTC. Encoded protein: CASSQRTSGEQFF.

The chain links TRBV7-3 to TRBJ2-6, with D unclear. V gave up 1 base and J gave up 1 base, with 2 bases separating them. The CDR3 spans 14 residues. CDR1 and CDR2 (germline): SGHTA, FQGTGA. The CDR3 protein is CASSLKSGANVLTF. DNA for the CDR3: TGTGCCAGCAGCTTAAAATCTGGGGCCAACGTCCTGACTTTC.

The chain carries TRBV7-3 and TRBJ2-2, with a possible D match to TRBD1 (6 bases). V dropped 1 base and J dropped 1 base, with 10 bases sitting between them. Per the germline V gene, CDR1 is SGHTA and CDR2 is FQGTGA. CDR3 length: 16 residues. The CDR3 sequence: CASSLNGRGNTGELFF. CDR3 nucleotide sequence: TGTGCCAGCAGCTTAAACGGCAGGGGGAACACCGGGGAGCTGTTTTTT.

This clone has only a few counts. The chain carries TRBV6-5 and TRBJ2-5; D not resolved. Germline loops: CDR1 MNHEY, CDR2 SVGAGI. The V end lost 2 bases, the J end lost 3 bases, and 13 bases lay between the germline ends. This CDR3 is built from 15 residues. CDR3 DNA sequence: TGTGCCAGCAGTTACCATTTACCAGGAGAAGAGACCCAGTACTTC. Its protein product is CASSYHLPGEETQYF.

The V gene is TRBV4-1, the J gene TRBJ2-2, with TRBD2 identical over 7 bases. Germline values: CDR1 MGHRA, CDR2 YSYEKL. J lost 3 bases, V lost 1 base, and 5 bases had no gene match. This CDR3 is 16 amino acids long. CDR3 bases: TGCGCCAGCAGCCAAGTAGGGAGGGTTTACACCGGGGAGCTGTTTTTT. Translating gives CASSQVGRVYTGELFF.

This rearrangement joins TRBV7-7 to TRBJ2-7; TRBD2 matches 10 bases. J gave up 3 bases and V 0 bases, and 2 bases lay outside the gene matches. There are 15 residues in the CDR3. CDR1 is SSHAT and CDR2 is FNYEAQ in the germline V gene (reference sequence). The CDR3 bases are TGTGCCAGCAGCTTAGCAGCGGGAGGGGGCTACGAGCAGTACTTC. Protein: CASSLAAGGGYEQYF.

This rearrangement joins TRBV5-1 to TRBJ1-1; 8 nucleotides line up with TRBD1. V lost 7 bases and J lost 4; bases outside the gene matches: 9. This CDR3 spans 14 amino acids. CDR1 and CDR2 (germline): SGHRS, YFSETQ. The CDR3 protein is CASRSTTGGTEAFF. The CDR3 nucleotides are TGCGCCAGCCGATCTACCACAGGGGGCACTGAAGCTTTCTTT.

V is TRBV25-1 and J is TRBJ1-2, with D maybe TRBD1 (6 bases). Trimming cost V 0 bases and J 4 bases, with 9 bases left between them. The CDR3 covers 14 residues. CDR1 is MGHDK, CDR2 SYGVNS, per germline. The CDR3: CASSEYGGLYGYTF. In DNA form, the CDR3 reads TGTGCCAGCAGTGAATACGGGGGCCTCTATGGCTACACCTTC.

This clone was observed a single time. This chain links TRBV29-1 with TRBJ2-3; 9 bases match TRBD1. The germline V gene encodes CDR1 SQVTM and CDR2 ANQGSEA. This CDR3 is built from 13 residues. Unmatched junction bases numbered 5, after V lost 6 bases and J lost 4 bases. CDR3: CSVRDRASDTQYF. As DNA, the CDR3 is TGCAGCGTAAGGGACAGGGCCTCAGATACGCAGTATTTT.